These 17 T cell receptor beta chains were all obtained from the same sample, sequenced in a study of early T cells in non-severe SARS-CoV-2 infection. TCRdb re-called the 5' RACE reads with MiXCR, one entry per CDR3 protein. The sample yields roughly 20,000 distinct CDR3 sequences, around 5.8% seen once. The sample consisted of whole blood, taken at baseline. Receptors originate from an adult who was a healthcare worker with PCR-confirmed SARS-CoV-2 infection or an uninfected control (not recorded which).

This CDR3 is CASSQVLFTEAFF. CDR3 nucleotides: TGCGCCAGCAGCCAAGTTTTGTTCACTGAAGCTTTCTTT. The chain couples TRBV4-3 to TRBJ1-1; D gene uncertain. The V gene's germline CDR1 is LGHNA and CDR2 YSLEER. The CDR3 spans 13 residues. V was trimmed by 1 base and J by 4 bases, leaving 7 bases between them.

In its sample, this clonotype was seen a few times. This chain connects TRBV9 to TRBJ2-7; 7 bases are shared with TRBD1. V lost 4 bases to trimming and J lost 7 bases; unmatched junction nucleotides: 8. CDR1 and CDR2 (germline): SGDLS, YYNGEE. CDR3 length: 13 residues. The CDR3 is CASSPGQAWEQYF. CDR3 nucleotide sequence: TGTGCCAGCAGCCCAGGACAGGCCTGGGAGCAGTACTTC.

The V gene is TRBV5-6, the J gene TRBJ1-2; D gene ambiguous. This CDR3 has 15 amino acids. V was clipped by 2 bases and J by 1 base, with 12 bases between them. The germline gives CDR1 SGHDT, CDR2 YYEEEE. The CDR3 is CASSLTDGNNYGYTF. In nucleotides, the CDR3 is TGTGCCAGCAGCTTAACAGACGGAAATAACTATGGCTACACCTTC.

CDR3 bases: TGTGCCAGCAGGGTCCCAGTGAACACTGAAGCTTTCTTT. Translation gives CASRVPVNTEAFF. V is TRBV6-2 or TRBV6-3 and J is TRBJ1-1, with unresolved D. Germline CDR1 and CDR2: MNHEY and SVGEGT. Trimming removed 6 bases at V and 0 bases at J, with 8 bases between. The CDR3 totals 13 residues.

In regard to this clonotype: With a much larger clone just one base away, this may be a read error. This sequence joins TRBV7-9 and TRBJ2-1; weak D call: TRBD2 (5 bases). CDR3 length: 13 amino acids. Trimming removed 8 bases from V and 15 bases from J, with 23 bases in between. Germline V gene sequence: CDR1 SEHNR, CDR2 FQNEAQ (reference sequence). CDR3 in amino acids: CASAQPDYISTFF. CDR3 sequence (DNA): TGTGCCAGCGCCCAACCCGACTATATTAGTACGTTCTTC.

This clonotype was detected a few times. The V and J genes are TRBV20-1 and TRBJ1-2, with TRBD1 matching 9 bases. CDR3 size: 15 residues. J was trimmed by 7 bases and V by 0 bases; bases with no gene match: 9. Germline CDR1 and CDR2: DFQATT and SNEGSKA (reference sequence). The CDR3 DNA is TGCAGTGCTAGAGATGCCGGCACAGGGGGCCGTGGCTACACCTTC. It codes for CSARDAGTGGRGYTF.

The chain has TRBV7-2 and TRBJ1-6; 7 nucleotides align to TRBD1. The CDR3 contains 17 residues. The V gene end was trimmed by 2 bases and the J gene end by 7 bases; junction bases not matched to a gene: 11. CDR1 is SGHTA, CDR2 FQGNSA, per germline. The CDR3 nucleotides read TGTGCCAGCAGCTTACGACCGACAGGGAAGGGCAATTCACCCCTCCACTTT. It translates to CASSLRPTGKGNSPLHF.

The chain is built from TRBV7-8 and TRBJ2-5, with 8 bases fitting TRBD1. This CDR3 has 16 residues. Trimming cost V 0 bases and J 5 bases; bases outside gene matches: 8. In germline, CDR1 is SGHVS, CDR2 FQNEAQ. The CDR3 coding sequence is TGTGCCAGCAGCTTAGCGACGCGACAGGGGATTGAGACCCAGTACTTC. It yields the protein CASSLATRQGIETQYF. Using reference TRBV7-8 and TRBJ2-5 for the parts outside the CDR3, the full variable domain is GAGVSQSPRYKVAKRGQDVALRCDPISGHVSLFWYQQALGQGPEFLTYFQNEAQLDKSGLPSDRFFAERPEGSVSTLKIQRTQQEDSAVYLCASSLATRQGIETQYFGPGTRLLVL.

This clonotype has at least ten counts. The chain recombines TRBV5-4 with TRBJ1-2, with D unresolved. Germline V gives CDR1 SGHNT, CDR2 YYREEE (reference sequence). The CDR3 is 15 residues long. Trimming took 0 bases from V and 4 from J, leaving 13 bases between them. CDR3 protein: CASSLGSERPYGYTF. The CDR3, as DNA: TGTGCCAGCAGCTTGGGGTCAGAGAGGCCCTATGGCTACACCTTC.

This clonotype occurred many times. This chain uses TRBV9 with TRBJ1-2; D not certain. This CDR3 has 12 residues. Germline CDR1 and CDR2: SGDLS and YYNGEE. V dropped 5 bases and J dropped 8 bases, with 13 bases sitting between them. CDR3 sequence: CASRPSAGGYTF. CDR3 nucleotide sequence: TGTGCCAGCAGGCCCTCTGCCGGCGGCTACACCTTC.

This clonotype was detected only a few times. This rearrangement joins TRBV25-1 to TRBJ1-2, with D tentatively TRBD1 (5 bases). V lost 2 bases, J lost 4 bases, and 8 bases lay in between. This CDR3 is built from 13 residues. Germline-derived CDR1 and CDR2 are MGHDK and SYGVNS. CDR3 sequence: CASSERGVYGYTF. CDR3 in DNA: TGTGCCAGCAGTGAACGAGGGGTCTATGGCTACACCTTC.

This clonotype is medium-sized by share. DNA of the CDR3: TGCAGTGCTAGAGTTGGGCCAGATACGCAGTATTTT. Translating it yields CSARVGPDTQYF. The chain recombines TRBV20-1 with TRBJ2-3; D call uncertain. From germline, CDR1 is DFQATT and CDR2 SNEGSKA (reference sequence). This CDR3 region has 12 residues. Trimming removed 1 base from V and 4 bases from J, with 6 bases in between.

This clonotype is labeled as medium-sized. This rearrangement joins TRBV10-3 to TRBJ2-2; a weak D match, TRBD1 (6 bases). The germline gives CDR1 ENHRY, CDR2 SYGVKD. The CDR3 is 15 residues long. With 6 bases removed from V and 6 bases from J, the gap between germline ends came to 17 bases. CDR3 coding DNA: TGTGCCATCAGGAAGGACAGCCAAGGTTCCGGGGAGCTGTTTTTT. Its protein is CAIRKDSQGSGELFF.

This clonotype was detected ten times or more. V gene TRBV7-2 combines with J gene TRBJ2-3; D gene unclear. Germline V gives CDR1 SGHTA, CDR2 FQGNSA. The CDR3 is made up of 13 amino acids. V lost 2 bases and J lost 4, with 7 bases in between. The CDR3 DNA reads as TGTGCCAGCAGCTTAAGCCTCCCAGATACGCAGTATTTT. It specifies CASSLSLPDTQYF.

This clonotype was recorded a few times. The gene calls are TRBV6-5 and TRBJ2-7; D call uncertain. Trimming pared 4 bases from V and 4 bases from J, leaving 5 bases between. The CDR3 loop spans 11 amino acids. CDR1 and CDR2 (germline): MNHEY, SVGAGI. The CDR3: CASSSPYEQYF. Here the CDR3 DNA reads TGTGCCAGCAGTTCCCCTTACGAGCAGTACTTC.

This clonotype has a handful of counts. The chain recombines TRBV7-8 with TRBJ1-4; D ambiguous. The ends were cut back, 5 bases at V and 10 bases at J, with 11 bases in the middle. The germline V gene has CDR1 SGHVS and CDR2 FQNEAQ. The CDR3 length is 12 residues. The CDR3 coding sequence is TGTGCCAGCAGCCCCCTAAACCCAAAACTGTTTTTT. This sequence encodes CASSPLNPKLFF.

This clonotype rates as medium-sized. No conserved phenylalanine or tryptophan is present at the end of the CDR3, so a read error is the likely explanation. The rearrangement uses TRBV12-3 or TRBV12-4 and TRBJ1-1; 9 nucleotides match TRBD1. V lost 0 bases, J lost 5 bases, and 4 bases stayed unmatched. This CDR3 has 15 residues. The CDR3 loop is CASSLAGTGWTEAFL. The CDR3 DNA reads TGTGCCAGCAGTTTAGCTGGGACAGGGTGGACTGAAGCTTTCCTT.